The present entry profiles one TCR beta chain with its context. Its target is unknown. This record belongs to a study of blood T cells in healthy people across ages. Alongside a J-beta primer mix, a sample-barcoded 5' primer served in a second PCR lasting roughly 7 to 11 cycles. TCRdb called the 5' RACE reads again in MiXCR, with one record for every CDR3 protein. The data show fewer than 2 million distinct CDR3 sequences, 30% to 40% seen once. Study-wide results and limits: The CMV status of each donor remained undetermined, and this could have confounded shifts in expanded clonotypes. Donors of long life had a larger count of naive CD4+ cells and greater diversity than aged donors.

This CDR3 is 16 amino acids long. In germline, CDR1 is SGHTA, CDR2 FQGNSA. The germline V and J ends were trimmed by 5 bases and 0 bases, with 14 bases remaining between them. This clonotype was obtained from a human donor in good health. The chain employs TRBV7-2 and TRBJ2-4; D might be TRBD1 (6 bases). The sequencing sample was made of blood. The chain's CDR3 is CASSPQTGRAKNIQYF. The CDR3 DNA reads as TGTGCCAGCAGCCCCCAGACAGGAAGAGCCAAAAACATTCAGTACTTC.